This T cell receptor beta chain is drawn from a study of cytotoxic CD8 clonotypes in ibrutinib-treated CLL. Clones were read by immunoSEQ multiplex PCR, and TCRdb kept only the in-frame ones, dropping some. The table includes over 120,000 clones, roughly 83% detected once. Germline assignment: CDR1 SGHRS and CDR2 YFSETQ. The CDR3 extends over 17 amino acids. Trimming stripped 0 bases from V and 6 bases from J, with 19 bases between. This sample comprised PBMCs, obtained after 12 months of ibrutinib treatment. The receptor was derived from a human donor with chronic lymphocytic leukemia. The chain joins TRBV5-1 to TRBJ2-1; weak D call: TRBD2 (5 bases). CDR3 nucleotides: TGCGCCAGCAGCTTGGAAGCCGCGGGCGGCTGGGGCAATGAGCAGTTCTTC. Its protein product is CASSLEAAGGWGNEQFF.